Each of the 9 T cell receptor beta chains below was sequenced from the same sample in a study of beta chain features in type 1 diabetes (dated by TCRdb to the late 2010s). What the authors observed across the whole study: In all four CD4+ subsets, TCRB CDR3 length was moderately but significantly shorter in type 1 diabetes patients.

Their antigens are not known. To prepare the library, the immunoSEQ multiplex PCR assay was applied. All of the isolated RNA was reverse transcribed with the High Capacity cDNA Reverse Transcription Kit, so expressed TCRB transcripts were sequenced. TCRdb retrieved this table from immuneACCESS and kept in-frame rearrangements only. Not all clones are present; in checked studies, unresolved V genes account for under half, and no reason is known for the remainder. Here the sample has 500,000 to 850,000 clones; about 14% occur a single time. Approximately 0.042% of the sample belongs to the ten largest clones. The sample comprised naive CD4+ T cells from blood. The cell subset or site label for this specimen denotes: true naive CD4+ T cells. All receptors derive from a man between 18 and 29 years old with type 1 diabetes.

The V call is TRBV7-9, the J call TRBJ2-7, with D perhaps TRBD1 (6 bases). Looked up from germline, CDR1 is SEHNR and CDR2 is FQNEAQ (reference sequence). V was shortened by 4 bases and J by 4 bases, with 14 bases between the two germline ends. The CDR3 has 14 residues. The CDR3 reads CASSYRDIPYEQYF. Here the CDR3 DNA reads TGTGCCAGCAGCTACCGGGACATACCTTACGAGCAGTACTTC.

This clone was recorded a few times. This rearrangement joins TRBV9 to TRBJ1-1; no reliable D call. The CDR3 consists of 15 residues. The V and J ends lost 0 bases and 3 bases respectively, with 12 bases between them. The germline V gene has CDR1 SGDLS and CDR2 YYNGEE. The CDR3, as DNA: TGTGCCAGCAGCGTAGCTGATCCGGGCCACACTGAAGCTTTCTTT. As protein: CASSVADPGHTEAFF.

The chain couples TRBV19 to TRBJ2-7; the match to TRBD2 covers 7 bases. Per the germline V gene, CDR1 is LNHDA and CDR2 is SQIVND (reference sequence). The CDR3 covers 14 residues. J was trimmed by 4 bases and V by 3 bases; bases with no gene match: 6. The CDR3 coding sequence is TGTGCCAGTAGTATGACAGCGGGAAGGTACGAGCAGTACTTC. Its protein is CASSMTAGRYEQYF. The entire variable domain, with the rest obtained from reference TRBV19 and TRBJ2-7, is as follows: DGGITQSPKYLFRKEGQNVTLSCEQNLNHDAMYWYRQDPGQGLRLIYYSQIVNDFQKGDIAEGYSVSREKKESFPLTVTSAQKNPTAFYLCASSMTAGRYEQYFGPGTRLTVT.

This chain links TRBV19 with TRBJ2-7; TRBD1 might be the D (6 bases). Germline V gene sequence: CDR1 LNHDA, CDR2 SQIVND (reference sequence). Trimming cost V 5 bases and J 6 bases, with 20 bases left between them. This CDR3 has 15 amino acids. CDR3 region: CASSFPRPGQGEQYF. The CDR3 region has the DNA TGTGCCAGTAGTTTCCCTCGCCCGGGACAAGGCGAGCAGTACTTC.

This clone has just a few counts. J is TRBJ1-2 and V is TRBV2, with D possibly being TRBD1 (5 bases). CDR3 length: 14 amino acids. With 7 bases removed from V and 1 base from J, the gap between germline ends came to 13 bases. Looked up from germline, CDR1 is SNHLY and CDR2 is FYNNEI. CDR3 in DNA: TGTGCCAGCACCGAGCAGGGCTTTAACTATGGCTACACCTTC. Translated: CASTEQGFNYGYTF.

This clone was seen more than once but under ten times. The chain uses TRBV7-2 and TRBJ1-4, with 7 bases fitting TRBD1. The germline gives CDR1 SGHTA, CDR2 FQGNSA. V gave up 5 bases and J gave up 3 bases; unmatched junction bases: 15. CDR3 length: 18 amino acids. The CDR3 bases are TGTGCCAGCAGCGCTATGGTTAGGCCGGGACAGCCTAATGAAAAACTGTTTTTT. Translation: CASSAMVRPGQPNEKLFF.

In this sample, this clone turned up a few times. The chain combines TRBV5-4 with TRBJ2-3; D gene uncertain. This CDR3 is 12 amino acids long. Germline V gene data show CDR1 as SGHNT and CDR2 as YYREEE (reference sequence). V dropped 2 bases and J dropped 5 bases, with 6 bases sitting between them. CDR3 sequence (DNA): TGTGCCAGCAGCTTAGGACGAGATACGCAGTATTTT. Translating gives CASSLGRDTQYF.

This clone was seen only a few times. This chain uses TRBV19 with TRBJ2-1; D unresolved. CDR3 length: 13 amino acids. V lost 6 bases and J 9 bases, leaving 15 bases between the germline ends. Germline loops: CDR1 LNHDA, CDR2 SQIVND (reference sequence). CDR3 protein: CASSLRFNGEQFF. The CDR3 DNA reads TGTGCCAGTAGCCTCAGATTTAACGGTGAGCAGTTCTTC. Variable domain in full (rest from reference TRBV19 and TRBJ2-1): DGGITQSPKYLFRKEGQNVTLSCEQNLNHDAMYWYRQDPGQGLRLIYYSQIVNDFQKGDIAEGYSVSREKKESFPLTVTSAQKNPTAFYLCASSLRFNGEQFFGPGTRLTVL.

This sequence joins TRBV5-5 and TRBJ2-1; D uncertain. This CDR3 contains 13 residues. Germline values: CDR1 SGHKS, CDR2 YYEKEE (reference sequence). V lost 0 bases, J lost 5 bases, and 6 bases lay in between. CDR3 nucleotide sequence: TGTGCCAGCAGCTTGGGTAGAAACAATGAGCAGTTCTTC. Translating it yields CASSLGRNNEQFF. The complete variable domain, with remaining parts taken from reference TRBV5-5 and TRBJ2-1, reads DAGVTQSPTHLIKTRGQQVTLRCSPISGHKSVSWYQQVLGQGPQFIFQYYEKEERGRGNFPDRFSARQFPNYSSELNVNALLLGDSALYLCASSLGRNNEQFFGPGTRLTVL.